This T cell receptor beta chain was found in a study of CD8+CD57+ T cells in acquired aplastic anemia. In the study overall: Isolated CD4+ and CD8+ cells, once sorted, yielded DNA averaging 3.2 ug.

TCR beta VDJ and CDR3 profiles were obtained from a genomic DNA template. TCRdb ran MiXCR on the reads and lists one entry per CDR3 protein. The sample has roughly 180,000 distinct CDR3 sequences; 48% are singletons. This clonotype was counted ten times or more. What it recognizes is unknown. Germline loops: CDR1 MNHEY, CDR2 SVGAGI. The CDR3 spans 13 residues. With 2 bases removed from V and 8 bases from J, the gap between germline ends came to 12 bases. The patients chosen for sequencing had shown expansion of CD8+CD57+ cells (detected by flow cytometry). Study-level results: Some 27 CD8+ CDR3 sequences were shared between patients and controls. Controls did not differ significantly from patients in CD8+ Simpson's diversity.

The sample consisted of sorted CD4+, CD8+, or CD8+CD57+ T cells (not recorded which) from PBMCs. The sequence came from a human donor with aplastic anemia. The chain is built from TRBV6-5 and TRBJ1-2; D perhaps matches TRBD1 (5 bases). CDR3 protein: CASSYDSVRGYTF. CDR3 DNA sequence: TGTGCCAGCAGTTACGACAGCGTTCGAGGCTACACCTTC.